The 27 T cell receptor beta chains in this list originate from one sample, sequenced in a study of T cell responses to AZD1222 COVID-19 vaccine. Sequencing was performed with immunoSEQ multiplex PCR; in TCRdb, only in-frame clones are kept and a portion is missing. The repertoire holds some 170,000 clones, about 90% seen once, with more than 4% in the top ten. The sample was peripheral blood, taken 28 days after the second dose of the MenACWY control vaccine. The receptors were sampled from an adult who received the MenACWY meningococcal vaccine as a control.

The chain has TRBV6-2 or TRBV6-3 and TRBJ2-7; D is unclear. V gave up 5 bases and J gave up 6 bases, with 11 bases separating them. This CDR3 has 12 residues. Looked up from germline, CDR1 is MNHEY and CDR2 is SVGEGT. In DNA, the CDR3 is TGTGCCAGCAGTAGTTATATCCCCGAGCAGTACTTC. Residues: CASSSYIPEQYF.

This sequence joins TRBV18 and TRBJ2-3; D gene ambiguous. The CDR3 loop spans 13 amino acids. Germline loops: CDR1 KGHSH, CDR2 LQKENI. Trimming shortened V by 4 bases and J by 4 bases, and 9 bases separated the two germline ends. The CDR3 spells CASSRTEADTQYF. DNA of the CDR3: TGTGCCAGCTCACGGACGGAAGCAGATACGCAGTATTTT.

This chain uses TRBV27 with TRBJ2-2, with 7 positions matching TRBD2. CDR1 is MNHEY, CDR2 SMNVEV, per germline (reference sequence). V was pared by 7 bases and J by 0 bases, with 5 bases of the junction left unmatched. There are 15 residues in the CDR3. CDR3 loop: CASNSGTTNTGELFF. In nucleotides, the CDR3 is TGTGCCAGCAATTCCGGGACTACGAACACCGGGGAGCTGTTTTTT.

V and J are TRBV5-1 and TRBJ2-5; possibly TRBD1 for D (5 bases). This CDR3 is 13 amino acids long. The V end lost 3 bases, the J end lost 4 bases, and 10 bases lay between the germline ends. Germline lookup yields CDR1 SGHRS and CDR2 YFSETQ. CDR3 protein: CASSSARAETQYF. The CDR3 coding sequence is TGCGCCAGCAGCTCAGCCAGGGCAGAGACCCAGTACTTC.

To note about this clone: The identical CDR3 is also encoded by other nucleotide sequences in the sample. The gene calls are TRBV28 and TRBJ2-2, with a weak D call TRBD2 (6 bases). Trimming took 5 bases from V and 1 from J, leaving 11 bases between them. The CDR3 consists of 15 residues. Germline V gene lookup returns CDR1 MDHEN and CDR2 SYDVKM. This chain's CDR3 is CASSPGGGNTGELFF. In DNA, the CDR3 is TGTGCCAGCAGTCCCGGGGGAGGGAACACCGGGGAGCTGTTTTTT.

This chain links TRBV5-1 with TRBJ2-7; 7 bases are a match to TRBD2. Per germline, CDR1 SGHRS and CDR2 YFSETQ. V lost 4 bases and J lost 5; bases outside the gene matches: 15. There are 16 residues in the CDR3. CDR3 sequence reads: CASSPAFSGRYNEQYF. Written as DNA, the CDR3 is TGCGCCAGCAGCCCCGCTTTTAGCGGGCGATACAACGAGCAGTACTTC.

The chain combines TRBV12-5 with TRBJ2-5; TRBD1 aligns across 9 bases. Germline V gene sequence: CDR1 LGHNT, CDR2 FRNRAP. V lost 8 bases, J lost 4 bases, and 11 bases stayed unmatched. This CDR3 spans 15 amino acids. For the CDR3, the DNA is TGTGCTAGTTCAAGCAGAGACAGGGGGGTAGAGACCCAGTACTTC. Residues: CASSSRDRGVETQYF.

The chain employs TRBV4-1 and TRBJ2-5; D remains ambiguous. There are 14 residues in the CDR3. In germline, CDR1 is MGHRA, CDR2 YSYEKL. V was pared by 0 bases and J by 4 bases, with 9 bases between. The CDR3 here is CASSQETLLETQYF. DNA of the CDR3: TGCGCCAGCAGCCAAGAGACCCTTCTAGAGACCCAGTACTTC.

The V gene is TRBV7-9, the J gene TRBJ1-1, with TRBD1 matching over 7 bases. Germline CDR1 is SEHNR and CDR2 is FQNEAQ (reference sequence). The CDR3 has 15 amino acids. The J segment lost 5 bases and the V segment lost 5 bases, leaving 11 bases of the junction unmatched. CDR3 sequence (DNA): TGTGCCAGCAGCGCTCACAGGGGAGCTGATACTGAAGCTTTCTTT. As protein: CASSAHRGADTEAFF.

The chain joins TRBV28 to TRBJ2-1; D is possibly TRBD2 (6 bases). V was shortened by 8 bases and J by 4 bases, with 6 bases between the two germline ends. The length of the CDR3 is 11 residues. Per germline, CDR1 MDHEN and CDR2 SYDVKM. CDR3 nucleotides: TGTGCCAGCGGGAGGTACAATGAGCAGTTCTTC. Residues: CASGRYNEQFF. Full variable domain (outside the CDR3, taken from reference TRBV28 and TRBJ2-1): DVKVTQSSRYLVKRTGEKVFLECVQDMDHENMFWYRQDPGLGLRLIYFSYDVKMKEKGDIPEGYSVSREKKERFSLILESASTNQTSMYLCASGRYNEQFFGPGTRLTVL.

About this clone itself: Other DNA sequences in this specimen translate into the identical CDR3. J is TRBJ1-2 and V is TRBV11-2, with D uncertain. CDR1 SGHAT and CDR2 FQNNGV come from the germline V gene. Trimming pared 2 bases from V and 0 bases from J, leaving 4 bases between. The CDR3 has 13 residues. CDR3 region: CASSLTANYGYTF. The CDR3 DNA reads TGTGCCAGCAGCTTAACCGCTAACTATGGCTACACCTTC.

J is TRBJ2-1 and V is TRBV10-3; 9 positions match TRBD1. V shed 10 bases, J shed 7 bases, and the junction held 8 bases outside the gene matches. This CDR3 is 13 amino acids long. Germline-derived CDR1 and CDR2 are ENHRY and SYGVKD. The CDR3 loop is CAKRDREENEQFF. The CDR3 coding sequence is TGTGCCAAGAGGGACAGGGAGGAAAATGAGCAGTTCTTC.

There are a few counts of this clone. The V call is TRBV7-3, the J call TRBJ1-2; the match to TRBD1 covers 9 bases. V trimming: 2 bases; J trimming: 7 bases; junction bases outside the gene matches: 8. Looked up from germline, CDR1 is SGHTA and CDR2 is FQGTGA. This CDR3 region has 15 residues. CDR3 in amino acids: CASSLSGQGVGGYTF. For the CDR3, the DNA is TGTGCCAGCAGCTTATCGGGACAGGGCGTCGGTGGCTACACCTTC.

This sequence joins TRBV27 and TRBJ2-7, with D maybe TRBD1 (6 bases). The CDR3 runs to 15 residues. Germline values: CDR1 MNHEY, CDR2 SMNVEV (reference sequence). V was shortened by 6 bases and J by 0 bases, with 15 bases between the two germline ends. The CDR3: CASRRLTDSSYEQYF. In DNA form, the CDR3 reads TGTGCCAGCAGACGACTAACGGACAGCTCCTACGAGCAGTACTTC.

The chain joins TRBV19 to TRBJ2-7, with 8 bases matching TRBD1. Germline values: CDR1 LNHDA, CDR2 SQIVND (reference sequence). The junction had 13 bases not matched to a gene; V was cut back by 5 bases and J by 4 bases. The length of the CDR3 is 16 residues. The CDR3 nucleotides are TGTGCCAGTAGTCTCCTGTCCGGGACAGGTCAATACGAGCAGTACTTC. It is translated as CASSLLSGTGQYEQYF.

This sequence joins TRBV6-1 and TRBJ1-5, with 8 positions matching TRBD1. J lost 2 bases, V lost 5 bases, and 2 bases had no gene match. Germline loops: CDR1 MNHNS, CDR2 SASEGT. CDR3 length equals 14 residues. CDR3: CASSSGQGNQPQHF. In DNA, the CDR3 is TGTGCCAGCAGTTCGGGACAGGGCAATCAGCCCCAGCATTTT.

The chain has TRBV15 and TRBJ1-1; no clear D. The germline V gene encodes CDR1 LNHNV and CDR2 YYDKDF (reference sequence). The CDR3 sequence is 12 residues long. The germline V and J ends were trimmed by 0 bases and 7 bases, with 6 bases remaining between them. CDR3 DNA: TGTGCCACCAGCAGAGAGCTTAGTGAAGCTTTCTTT. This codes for CATSRELSEAFF.

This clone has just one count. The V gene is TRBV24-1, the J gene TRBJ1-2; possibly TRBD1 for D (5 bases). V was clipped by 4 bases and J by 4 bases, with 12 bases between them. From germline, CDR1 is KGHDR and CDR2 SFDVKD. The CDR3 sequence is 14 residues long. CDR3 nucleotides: TGTGCCACCAGTGACAGGGTATATGCCTATGGCTACACCTTC. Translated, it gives CATSDRVYAYGYTF.

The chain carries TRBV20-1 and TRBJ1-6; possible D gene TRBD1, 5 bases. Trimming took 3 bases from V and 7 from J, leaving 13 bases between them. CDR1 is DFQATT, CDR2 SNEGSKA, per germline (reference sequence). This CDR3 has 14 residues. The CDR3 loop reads CSASPGTKNSPLHF. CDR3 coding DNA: TGCAGTGCTAGTCCCGGGACGAAAAATTCACCCCTCCACTTT.

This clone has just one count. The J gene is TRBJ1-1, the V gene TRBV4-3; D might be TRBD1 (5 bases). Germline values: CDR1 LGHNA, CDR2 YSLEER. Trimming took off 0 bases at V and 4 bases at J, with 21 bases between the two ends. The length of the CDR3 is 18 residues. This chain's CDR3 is CASSQDGTGGKPPTEAFF. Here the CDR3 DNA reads TGCGCCAGCAGCCAAGATGGCACAGGAGGGAAACCTCCCACTGAAGCTTTCTTT.

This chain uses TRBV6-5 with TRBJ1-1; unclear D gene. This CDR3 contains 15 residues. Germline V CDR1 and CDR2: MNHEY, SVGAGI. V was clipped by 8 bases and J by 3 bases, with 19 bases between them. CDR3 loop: CASPGRSSPHTEAFF. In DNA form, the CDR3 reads TGTGCCAGCCCTGGGAGGTCTTCCCCACACACTGAAGCTTTCTTT.

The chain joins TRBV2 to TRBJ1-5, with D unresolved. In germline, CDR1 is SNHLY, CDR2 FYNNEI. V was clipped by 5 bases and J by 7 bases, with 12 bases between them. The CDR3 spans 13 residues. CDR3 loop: CASSKEGGQPQHF. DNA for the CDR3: TGTGCCAGCAGTAAAGAGGGCGGGCAGCCCCAGCATTTT.

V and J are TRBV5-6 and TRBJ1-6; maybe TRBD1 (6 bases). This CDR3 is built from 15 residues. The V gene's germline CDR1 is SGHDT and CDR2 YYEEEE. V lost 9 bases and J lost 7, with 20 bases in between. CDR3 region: CATTFTGTNNSPLHF. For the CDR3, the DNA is TGTGCCACCACCTTCACCGGGACAAACAATTCACCCCTCCACTTT.

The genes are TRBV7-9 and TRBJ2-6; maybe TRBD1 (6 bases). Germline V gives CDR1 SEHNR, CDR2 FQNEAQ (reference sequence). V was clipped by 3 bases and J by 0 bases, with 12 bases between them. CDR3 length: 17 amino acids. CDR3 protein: CASSFYRAVSGANVLTF. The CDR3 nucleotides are TGTGCCAGCAGCTTCTACAGGGCTGTCTCTGGGGCCAACGTCCTGACTTTC.

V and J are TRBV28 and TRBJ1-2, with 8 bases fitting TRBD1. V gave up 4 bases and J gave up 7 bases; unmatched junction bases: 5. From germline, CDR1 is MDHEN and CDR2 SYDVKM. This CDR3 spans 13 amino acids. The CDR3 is CASSSQGARGYTF. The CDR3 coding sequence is TGTGCCAGCAGTTCTCAGGGGGCGCGTGGCTACACCTTC.

This CDR3 reads CASSSQGTSGDYNEQFF. CDR3 DNA: TGTGCCAGCAGCTCCCAAGGGACTAGCGGGGACTACAATGAGCAGTTCTTC. The chain combines TRBV11-2 with TRBJ2-1; 13 bases agree with TRBD2. Germline assignment: CDR1 SGHAT and CDR2 FQNNGV. V shed 4 bases, J shed 3 bases, and the junction held 6 bases outside the gene matches. The CDR3 runs 17 residues.

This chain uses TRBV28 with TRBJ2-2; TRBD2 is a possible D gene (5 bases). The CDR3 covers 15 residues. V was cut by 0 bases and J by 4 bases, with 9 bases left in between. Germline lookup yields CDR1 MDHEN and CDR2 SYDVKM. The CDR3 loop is CASSLWRAGTGELFF. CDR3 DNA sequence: TGTGCCAGCAGTTTATGGCGGGCGGGCACCGGGGAGCTGTTTTTT.